Presented here are 27 T cell receptor beta chains from one specimen sequenced in a study of CD8 T cells in Susac syndrome. With random hexamers, about 0.5 to 1 ug RNA was reverse transcribed. Each CDR3 protein gets one entry after TCRdb re-called the immunoSEQ multiplex PCR reads with MiXCR. The repertoire holds about 180,000 distinct CDR3 sequences, with just under 95% as singletons. Input material: CD4+ T cells from PBMCs. The receptors were gathered from a human donor with Susac syndrome.

V usage is TRBV12-3 or TRBV12-4 and J usage is TRBJ1-1, with 7 bases aligning to TRBD1. The length of the CDR3 is 14 residues. J gave up 0 bases and V 7 bases, and 5 bases lay outside the gene matches. The CDR3 nucleotides are TGTGCCAGCACACGGGACAGCCTGAACACTGAAGCTTTCTTT. Its translation is CASTRDSLNTEAFF.

The rearrangement uses TRBV28 and TRBJ2-7; perhaps TRBD1 as D (6 bases). CDR3 size: 13 residues. The V and J ends lost 8 bases and 6 bases respectively, with 17 bases between them. CDR1 is MDHEN, CDR2 SYDVKM, per germline. The CDR3 spells CASPDSATGEQYF. CDR3 nucleotide sequence: TGTGCCAGCCCGGACAGCGCTACTGGCGAGCAGTACTTC.

This rearrangement joins TRBV2 to TRBJ2-1; D uncertain. CDR1 and CDR2 (germline): SNHLY, FYNNEI. V was pared by 5 bases and J by 5 bases, with 13 bases between. This CDR3 comprises 14 residues. The CDR3 DNA reads TGTGCCAGCAGTCCGAGTGGGATGGACAATGAGCAGTTCTTC. Amino acid sequence: CASSPSGMDNEQFF.

This clonotype was seen just once. V and J are TRBV11-2 and TRBJ2-1; possibly TRBD2 for D (5 bases). CDR1 is SGHAT, CDR2 FQNNGV, per germline. The CDR3 length is 16 residues. The ends were cut back, 0 bases at V and 5 bases at J, with 14 bases in the middle. CDR3 loop: CASSLESWTRNNEQFF. CDR3 nucleotides: TGTGCCAGCAGCTTAGAGTCGTGGACTCGAAACAATGAGCAGTTCTTC.

The rearrangement links TRBV6-1 to TRBJ1-1; TRBD1 might be the D (5 bases). V was shortened by 3 bases and J by 5 bases, with 16 bases between the two germline ends. CDR1 is MNHNS, CDR2 SASEGT, per germline. The CDR3 loop spans 15 amino acids. As DNA, the CDR3 is TGTGCCAGCAGTGACCCAGGGTATGTGGGGACTGAAGCTTTCTTT. Translated, it gives CASSDPGYVGTEAFF.

J is TRBJ1-5 and V is TRBV20-1; TRBD1 might be the D (5 bases). CDR1 is DFQATT and CDR2 is SNEGSKA in the germline V gene (reference sequence). This CDR3 region has 14 residues. Between the trimmed V and J ends, which lost 4 bases and 3 bases, there was a span of 13 bases. CDR3 region: CSANRQGFNQPQHF. DNA of the CDR3: TGCAGTGCTAATAGGCAGGGCTTCAATCAGCCCCAGCATTTT.

V and J are TRBV14 and TRBJ1-1, with TRBD1 matching over 7 bases. V shed 4 bases, J shed 5 bases, and the junction held 10 bases outside the gene matches. Germline CDR1 SGHDN, CDR2 FVKESK. The CDR3 sequence is 15 residues long. The CDR3 sequence is CASSRQPGQSTEAFF. DNA of the CDR3: TGTGCCAGCAGCCGCCAACCGGGACAGAGTACTGAAGCTTTCTTT.

The rearrangement joins TRBV29-1 to TRBJ1-1, with D unclear. CDR1 is SQVTM, CDR2 ANQGSEA, per germline. V dropped 4 bases and J dropped 0 bases, with 15 bases sitting between them. The CDR3 is 15 amino acids. The DNA of the CDR3 is TGCAGCGTTGGTGGTAGACAAAACATGAACACTGAAGCTTTCTTT. Amino acids: CSVGGRQNMNTEAFF.

The chain couples TRBV5-4 to TRBJ2-1, with D possibly being TRBD2 (6 bases). CDR1 and CDR2 (germline): SGHNT, YYREEE (reference sequence). V was cut by 0 bases and J by 2 bases, with 9 bases left in between. The CDR3 consists of 15 residues. In DNA, the CDR3 is TGTGCCAGCAGCTTGGGGGCTAGCGCCTACAATGAGCAGTTCTTC. Its translation is CASSLGASAYNEQFF. Full variable domain (missing parts from reference TRBV5-4 and TRBJ2-1): ETGVTQSPTHLIKTRGQQVTLRCSSQSGHNTVSWYQQALGQGPQFIFQYYREEENGRGNFPPRFSGLQFPNYSSELNVNALELDDSALYLCASSLGASAYNEQFFGPGTRLTVL.

The chain has TRBV30 and TRBJ2-3; 10 bases are a match to TRBD2. Germline CDR1 is GTSNPN and CDR2 is SVGIG (reference sequence). CDR3 length: 14 residues. Trimming at V came to 3 bases and at J to 1 base, leaving 1 base not matched to a gene. CDR3 region: CAWRLAGGTDTQYF. The CDR3 DNA sequence: TGTGCCTGGAGGCTAGCGGGAGGCACAGATACGCAGTATTTT.

The chain couples TRBV5-1 to TRBJ1-5, with unresolved D. CDR1 is SGHRS, CDR2 YFSETQ, per germline. This CDR3 spans 14 amino acids. The V and J ends lost 0 bases and 5 bases respectively, with 9 bases between them. Here the CDR3 DNA reads TGCGCCAGCAGCTTGGAGGGCAGACATCAGCCCCAGCATTTT. Translated, it gives CASSLEGRHQPQHF. Variable domain in full (rest from reference TRBV5-1 and TRBJ1-5): KAGVTQTPRYLIKTRGQQVTLSCSPISGHRSVSWYQQTPGQGLQFLFEYFSETQRNKGNFPGRFSGRQFSNSRSEMNVSTLELGDSALYLCASSLEGRHQPQHFGDGTRLSIL.

The gene calls are TRBV29-1 and TRBJ2-1; maybe TRBD1 (5 bases). Germline V gene lookup returns CDR1 SQVTM and CDR2 ANQGSEA. Trimming left V 6 bases short and J 5 bases short, with 14 bases between. The CDR3 runs 13 residues. The CDR3, as DNA: TGCAGCGTCGATGAGACAGCCAACAATGAGCAGTTCTTC. Translating it yields CSVDETANNEQFF.

This sequence joins TRBV5-1 and TRBJ2-7; D possibly corresponds to TRBD1 (5 bases). In germline, CDR1 is SGHRS, CDR2 YFSETQ. The CDR3 spans 15 residues. V gave up 1 base and J gave up 0 bases, with 11 bases separating them. CDR3 DNA: TGCGCCAGCAGCTTGTTTAGGGGCAGCTCCTACGAGCAGTACTTC. Translating gives CASSLFRGSSYEQYF. Looking up the rest from reference TRBV5-1 and TRBJ2-7 gives the full variable domain: KAGVTQTPRYLIKTRGQQVTLSCSPISGHRSVSWYQQTPGQGLQFLFEYFSETQRNKGNFPGRFSGRQFSNSRSEMNVSTLELGDSALYLCASSLFRGSSYEQYFGPGTRLTVT.

J is TRBJ2-3 and V is TRBV5-1; D gene unclear. Germline assignment: CDR1 SGHRS and CDR2 YFSETQ. The V gene lost 2 bases and the J gene lost 4 bases, with 5 bases spanning the gap. The CDR3 sequence is 12 residues long. CDR3 nucleotide sequence: TGCGCCAGCAGCTTCCTCTCAGATACGCAGTATTTT. Translated, it gives CASSFLSDTQYF.

The genes are TRBV20-1 and TRBJ1-4, with unresolved D. Germline-derived CDR1 and CDR2 are DFQATT and SNEGSKA (reference sequence). CDR3 length equals 13 residues. V lost 3 bases to trimming and J lost 0 bases, with 5 bases between them. The DNA for the CDR3 is TGCAGTGCTAGTTTGGCAACTAATGAAAAACTGTTTTTT. Its protein is CSASLATNEKLFF.

This clonotype was counted a single time. The chain couples TRBV24-1 to TRBJ2-5, with TRBD1 matching over 9 bases. The germline V gene encodes CDR1 KGHDR and CDR2 SFDVKD. The CDR3 spans 14 residues. The V segment lost 6 bases and the J segment 1 base; nucleotides outside the gene matches: 2. The CDR3 DNA reads TGTGCCACCAGTCTGGACAGGGGCCAAGAGACCCAGTACTTC. This codes for CATSLDRGQETQYF.

The chain links TRBV20-1 to TRBJ2-1, with 11 bases identical to TRBD2. The CDR3 has 15 residues. Trimming at V came to 1 base and at J to 5 bases, leaving 4 bases not matched to a gene. Germline-derived CDR1 and CDR2 are DFQATT and SNEGSKA (reference sequence). Here the CDR3 DNA reads TGCAGTGCTAGAGTAACTAGCGGGAGAGACAATGAGCAGTTCTTC. Protein product: CSARVTSGRDNEQFF.

V is TRBV9 and J is TRBJ2-2, with 9 bases identical to TRBD1. Germline V CDR1 and CDR2: SGDLS, YYNGEE. The V segment lost 4 bases and the J segment 4 bases; nucleotides outside the gene matches: 8. The CDR3 is made up of 16 amino acids. The CDR3 DNA reads as TGTGCCAGCAGCCCGAGACAGGGGGTCAGCACCGGGGAGCTGTTTTTT. It yields the protein CASSPRQGVSTGELFF.

The chain is built from TRBV9 and TRBJ2-5; unclear D gene. The CDR3 has 13 residues. CDR1 is SGDLS, CDR2 YYNGEE, per germline. The V end lost 3 bases, the J end lost 1 base, and 7 bases lay between the germline ends. The CDR3, as DNA: TGTGCCAGCAGCGCCAATACCCAAGAGACCCAGTACTTC. Protein product: CASSANTQETQYF.

The rearrangement uses TRBV7-2 and TRBJ1-2, with 7 bases identical to TRBD1. Trimming took 5 bases from V and 3 from J; bases not matched to a gene: 6. Germline values: CDR1 SGHTA, CDR2 FQGNSA. The CDR3 is 14 residues long. CDR3 region: CASSPQGRYYGYTF. CDR3 nucleotide sequence: TGTGCCAGCAGCCCACAGGGGCGGTACTATGGCTACACCTTC.

This chain connects TRBV4-2 to TRBJ2-2; D is possibly TRBD1 or TRBD2 (5 bases each). The germline V gene has CDR1 LGHNA and CDR2 YNFKEQ. The length of the CDR3 is 16 residues. V lost 4 bases, J lost 7 bases, and 19 bases lay in between. This CDR3 is CASSPQLRGVDGELFF. CDR3 nucleotides: TGTGCCAGCAGCCCGCAATTAAGGGGAGTTGACGGGGAGCTGTTTTTT.

The rearrangement links TRBV24-1 to TRBJ1-1, with D maybe TRBD1 (6 bases). Germline V CDR1 and CDR2: KGHDR, SFDVKD. Trimming stripped 11 bases from V and 0 bases from J, with 21 bases between. This CDR3 has 16 amino acids. The CDR3 protein is CAMIPPTGRMNTEAFF. Written as DNA, the CDR3 is TGTGCCATGATCCCTCCGACAGGTAGGATGAACACTGAAGCTTTCTTT.

The chain links TRBV12-3 or TRBV12-4 to TRBJ2-7; possibly TRBD2 for D (5 bases). CDR3 length: 14 residues. The V end was cut by 3 bases, the J end by 3 bases, with 12 bases between. CDR3 nucleotide sequence: TGTGCCAGCAGTTTTGGTAGCGTCGGCTACGAGCAGTACTTC. Its translation is CASSFGSVGYEQYF.

V usage is TRBV6-6 and J usage is TRBJ1-1; D uncertain. From germline, CDR1 is MNHNY and CDR2 SVGAGI (reference sequence). The CDR3 contains 16 residues. Trimming shortened V by 0 bases and J by 1 base, and 12 bases separated the two germline ends. The CDR3 bases are TGTGCCAGCAGTTACTCGGCTCAGGTGAGGAACACTGAAGCTTTCTTT. It yields the protein CASSYSAQVRNTEAFF.

V gene TRBV20-1 combines with J gene TRBJ2-7; D uncertain. This CDR3 is 13 amino acids long. The V gene lost 6 bases and the J gene lost 3 bases, with 15 bases spanning the gap. Germline lookup yields CDR1 DFQATT and CDR2 SNEGSKA (reference sequence). In DNA form, the CDR3 reads TGCAGTGCCTCCCAGAGTGCAGGCTACGAGCAGTACTTC. Protein: CSASQSAGYEQYF.

V is TRBV29-1 and J is TRBJ1-2, with 12 bases matching TRBD1. The length of the CDR3 is 16 residues. Germline CDR1 and CDR2: SQVTM and ANQGSEA. V lost 6 bases to trimming and J lost 0 bases; unmatched junction nucleotides: 8. The CDR3 here is CSVAGTGGEPNYGYTF. The CDR3 nucleotides read TGCAGCGTCGCCGGGACAGGGGGCGAACCTAACTATGGCTACACCTTC.

This chain connects TRBV29-1 to TRBJ1-1, with a tentative D call TRBD1 (6 bases). CDR1 is SQVTM and CDR2 is ANQGSEA in the germline V gene. V gave up 2 bases and J gave up 5 bases, with 9 bases separating them. The CDR3 sequence is 12 residues long. CDR3 sequence (DNA): TGCAGCGTTGAATCCAGGGGTACTGAAGCTTTCTTT. Protein sequence: CSVESRGTEAFF.